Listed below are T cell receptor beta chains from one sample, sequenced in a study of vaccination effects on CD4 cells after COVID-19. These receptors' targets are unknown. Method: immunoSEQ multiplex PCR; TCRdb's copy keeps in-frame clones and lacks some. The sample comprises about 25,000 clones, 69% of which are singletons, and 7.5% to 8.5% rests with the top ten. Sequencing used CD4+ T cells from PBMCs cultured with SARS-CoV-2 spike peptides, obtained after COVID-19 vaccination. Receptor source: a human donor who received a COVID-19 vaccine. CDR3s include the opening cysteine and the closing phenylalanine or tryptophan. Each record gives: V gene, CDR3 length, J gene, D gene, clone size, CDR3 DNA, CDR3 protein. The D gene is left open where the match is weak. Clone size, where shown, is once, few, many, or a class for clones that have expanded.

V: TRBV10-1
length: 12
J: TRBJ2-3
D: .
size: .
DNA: TGCGCCAGCAGTGCAAGGACAGATACGCAGTATTTT
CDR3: CASSARTDTQYF

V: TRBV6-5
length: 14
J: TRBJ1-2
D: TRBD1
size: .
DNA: TGTGCCAGCAGTTACCAGACAGGGACCTATGGCTACACCTTC
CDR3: CASSYQTGTYGYTF

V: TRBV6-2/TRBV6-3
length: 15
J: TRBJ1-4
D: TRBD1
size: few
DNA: TGTGCCAGCAGTTTTTGGACAGGGTCGGCGGGAAAACTGTTTTTT
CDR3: CASSFWTGSAGKLFF

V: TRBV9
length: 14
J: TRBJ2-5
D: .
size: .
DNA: TGTGCCAGCAGCGCGGGGACGACCCAAGAGACCCAGTACTTC
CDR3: CASSAGTTQETQYF

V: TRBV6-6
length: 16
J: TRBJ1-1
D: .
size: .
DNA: TGTGCCAGCAGTTACCGGAATCGGACCTTGAACACTGAAGCTTTCTTT
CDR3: CASSYRNRTLNTEAFF

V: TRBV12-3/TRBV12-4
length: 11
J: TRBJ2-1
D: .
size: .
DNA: TGTGCCAGCAGCATAACCGGTGAGCAGTTCTTC
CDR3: CASSITGEQFF

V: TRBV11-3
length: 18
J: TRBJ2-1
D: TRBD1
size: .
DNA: TGTGCCAGCAGCTTAGATCAAGGGGGCTCTAGCTCCTACAATGAGCAGTTCTTC
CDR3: CASSLDQGGSSSYNEQFF

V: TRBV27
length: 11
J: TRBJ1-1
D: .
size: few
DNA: TGTGCCAGCAAAACGGGGGCTGAAGCTTTCTTT
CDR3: CASKTGAEAFF

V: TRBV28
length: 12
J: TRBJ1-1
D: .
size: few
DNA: TGTGCCAGCAGTTCAGGGAGTACTGAAGCTTTCTTT
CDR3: CASSSGSTEAFF

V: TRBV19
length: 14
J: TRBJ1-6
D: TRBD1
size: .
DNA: TGTGCCAGTAGTATCGGTCAGGGGGGGTACGCCCTCCACTTT
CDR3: CASSIGQGGYALHF

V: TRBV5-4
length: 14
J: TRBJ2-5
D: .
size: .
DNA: TGTGCCAGCAGCTTGGCCTTCAGGGTAGAGACCCAGTACTTC
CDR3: CASSLAFRVETQYF

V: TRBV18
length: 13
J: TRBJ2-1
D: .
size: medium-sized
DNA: TGTGCCAGCTCACCGGGCGTCGGGACCGAGCAGTTCTTC
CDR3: CASSPGVGTEQFF

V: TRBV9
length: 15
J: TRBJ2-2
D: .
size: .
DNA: TGTGCCAGCAGCGTTTCCCCTAATCGGGCCGGGGAGCTGTTTTTT
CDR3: CASSVSPNRAGELFF

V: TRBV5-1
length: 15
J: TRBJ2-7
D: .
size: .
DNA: TGCGCCAGCAGCATTATCCGGGGGGCCACTTACGAGCAGTACTTC
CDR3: CASSIIRGATYEQYF

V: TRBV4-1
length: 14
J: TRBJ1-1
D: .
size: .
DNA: TGCGCCAGCAAGGACCCAGGAGGGGACACTGAAGCTTTCTTT
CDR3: CASKDPGGDTEAFF

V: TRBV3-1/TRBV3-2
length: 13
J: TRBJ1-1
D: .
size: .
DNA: TGTGCCAGCAGCCAAGAGCCGGGGGACGGGTTCATGTTT
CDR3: CASSQEPGDGFMF

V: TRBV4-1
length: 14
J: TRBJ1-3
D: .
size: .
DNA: TGCGCCAGCAGCCCAAGGGAGGGAGGTAACACCATATATTTT
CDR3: CASSPREGGNTIYF

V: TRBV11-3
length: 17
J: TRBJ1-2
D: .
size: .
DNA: TGTGCCAGCAGCTTAGAGGGTTACAGGAGATCTAACTATGGCTACACCTTC
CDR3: CASSLEGYRRSNYGYTF

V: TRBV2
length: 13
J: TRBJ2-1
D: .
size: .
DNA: TGTGCCAGCAGTGAATTAGAAGGGGGCGGGGGGTTCTTC
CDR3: CASSELEGGGGFF

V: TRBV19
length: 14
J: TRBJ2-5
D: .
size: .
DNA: TGTGCCAGTGGTTCTTTAGGGAGTGATGAGACCCAGTACTTC
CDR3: CASGSLGSDETQYF

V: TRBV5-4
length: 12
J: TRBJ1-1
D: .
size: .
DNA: TGTGCCAGCAGCTTGGACGGCACTGAAGCTTTCTTT
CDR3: CASSLDGTEAFF

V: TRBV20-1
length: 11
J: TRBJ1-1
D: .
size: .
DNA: TGCAGTGCTACGTGGAACACTGAAGCTTTCTTT
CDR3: CSATWNTEAFF

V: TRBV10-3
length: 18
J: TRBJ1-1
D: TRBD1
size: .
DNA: TGTGCCATCAGAAGAAACGAACCAAGACAGGGGGCAATCACTGAAGCTTTCTTT
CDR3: CAIRRNEPRQGAITEAFF

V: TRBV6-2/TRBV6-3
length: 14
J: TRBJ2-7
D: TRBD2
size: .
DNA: TGTGCCAGCAGTCCCCTAGCGGGAGGGAACGAGCAGTACTTC
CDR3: CASSPLAGGNEQYF

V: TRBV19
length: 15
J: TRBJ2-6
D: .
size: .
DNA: TGTGCCACCTCCCATCAGCCCTCTGGGGCCAACGTCCTGACTTTC
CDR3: CATSHQPSGANVLTF

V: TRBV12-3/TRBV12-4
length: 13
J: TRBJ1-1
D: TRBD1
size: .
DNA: TGTGCCAGCAGTTTTGGGGGACAGGGGGCGGCTTTCTTT
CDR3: CASSFGGQGAAFF

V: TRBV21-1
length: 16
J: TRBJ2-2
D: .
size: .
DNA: TGTGCCAGCAGCAAAGGTTGGCGGAAAAACACCGGGGAGCTGTTTTTT
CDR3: CASSKGWRKNTGELFF

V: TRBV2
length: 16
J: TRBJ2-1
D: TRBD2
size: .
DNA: TGTGCCAGTACTCTGGAGGTAGCGGGGTCGGGGCATGAGCAGTTCTTC
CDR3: CASTLEVAGSGHEQFF

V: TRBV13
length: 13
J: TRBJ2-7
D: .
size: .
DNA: TGTGCCAGCAGCTTACTGGGATCCCACGAGCAGTACTTC
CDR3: CASSLLGSHEQYF

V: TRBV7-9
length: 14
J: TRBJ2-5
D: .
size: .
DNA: TGTGCCAGCAGCTTAGGAGGAGTCGGAGAGACCCAGTACTTC
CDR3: CASSLGGVGETQYF

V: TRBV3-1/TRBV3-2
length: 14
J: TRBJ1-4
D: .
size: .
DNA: TGTGCCAGCAGCCAACGCGACACGGGTGAAAAACTGTTTTTT
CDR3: CASSQRDTGEKLFF

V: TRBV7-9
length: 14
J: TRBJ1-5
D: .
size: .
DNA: TGTGCCAGCAGCTTGGCCCCTAGCAATCAGCCCCAGCATTTT
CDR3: CASSLAPSNQPQHF

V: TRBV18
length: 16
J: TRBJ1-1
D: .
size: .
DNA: TGTGCCAGCTCACCACCCCTGACAGCTAGTAACACTGAAGCTTTCTTT
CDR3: CASSPPLTASNTEAFF

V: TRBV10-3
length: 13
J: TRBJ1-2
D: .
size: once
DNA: TGTGCCATCAGTGGGGATGCGAACTATGGCTACACCTTC
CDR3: CAISGDANYGYTF

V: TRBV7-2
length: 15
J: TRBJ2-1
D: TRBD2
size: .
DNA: TGTGCCAGCAGCTTATCAGCGGGAGGGCCCGGGGAGCAGTTCTTC
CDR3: CASSLSAGGPGEQFF

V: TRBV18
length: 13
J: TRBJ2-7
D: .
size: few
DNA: TGTGCCAGCTCACCTGCTCTAAACTACGAGCAGTACTTC
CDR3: CASSPALNYEQYF

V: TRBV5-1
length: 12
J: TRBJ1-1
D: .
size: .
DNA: TGCGCCAGCAGCTCCCAGAACACTGAAGCTTTCTTT
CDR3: CASSSQNTEAFF

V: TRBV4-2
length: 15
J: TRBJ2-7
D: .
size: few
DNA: TGTGCCAGCAGCCAAGAAGGACACAACTCCTACGAGCAGTACTTC
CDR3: CASSQEGHNSYEQYF

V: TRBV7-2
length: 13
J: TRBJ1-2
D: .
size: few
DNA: TGTGCCAGCAGCATTGACCGGCAATATGGCTACACCTTC
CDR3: CASSIDRQYGYTF

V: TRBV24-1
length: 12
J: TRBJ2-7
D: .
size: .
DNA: TGTGCCACCGTGCTAAGGTTCTACGAGCAGTACTTC
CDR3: CATVLRFYEQYF

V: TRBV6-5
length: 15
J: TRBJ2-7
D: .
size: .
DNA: TGTGCCAGCAGTTACGTAGGGGGGTCTCGCCACGAGCAGTACTTC
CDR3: CASSYVGGSRHEQYF

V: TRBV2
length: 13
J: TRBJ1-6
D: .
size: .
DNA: TGTGCCAGCAGTGCCCGACCGAATTCACCCCTCCACTTT
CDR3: CASSARPNSPLHF

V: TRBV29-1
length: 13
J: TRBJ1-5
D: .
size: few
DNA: TGCAGCGTTAGGGACAACTTCAATCAGCCCCAGCATTTT
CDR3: CSVRDNFNQPQHF

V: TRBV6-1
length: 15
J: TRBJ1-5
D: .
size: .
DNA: TGTGCCAGCAGTGATGAACGATCAAGGAATCAGCCCCAGCATTTT
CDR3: CASSDERSRNQPQHF

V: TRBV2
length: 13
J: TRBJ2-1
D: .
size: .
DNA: TGTGCCAGCAGTACACAGGGGAGGAATGAGCAGTTCTTC
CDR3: CASSTQGRNEQFF

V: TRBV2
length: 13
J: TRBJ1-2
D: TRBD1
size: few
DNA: TGTGCCGTCGGGACAGGGTTTTTCTATGGCTACACCTTC
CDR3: CAVGTGFFYGYTF

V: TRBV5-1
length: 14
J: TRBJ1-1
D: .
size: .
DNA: TGCGCCAGCAGCTTGAGGACGGAGAACACTGAAGCTTTCTTT
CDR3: CASSLRTENTEAFF

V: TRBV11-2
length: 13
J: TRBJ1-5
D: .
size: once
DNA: TGTGCCAGCAGCTTAGGCGGGGGGCAGCCCCAGCATTTT
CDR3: CASSLGGGQPQHF

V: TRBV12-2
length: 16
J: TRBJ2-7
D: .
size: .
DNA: TGTGCAAGTCGCTTGTCCTTACAGGGTAGGGCCTACGAGCAGTACTTC
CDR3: CASRLSLQGRAYEQYF

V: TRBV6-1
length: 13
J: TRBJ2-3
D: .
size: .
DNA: TGTGCCAGCAGTGAATATTGGCGAGATACGCAGTATTTT
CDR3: CASSEYWRDTQYF

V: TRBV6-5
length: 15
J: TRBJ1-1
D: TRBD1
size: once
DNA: TGTGCCAGCAGTCCCGGCGGACAGGGAAGGGCTGAAGCTTTCTTT
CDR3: CASSPGGQGRAEAFF

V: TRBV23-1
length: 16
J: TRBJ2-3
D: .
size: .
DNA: TGCGCCAGCACCCCGAGGTACTCCAGAAGCACAGATACGCAGTATTTT
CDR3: CASTPRYSRSTDTQYF